The 32 T cell receptor beta chains below were found in one sample sequenced in a study of T cells expressing NK-cell markers. From its re-call of the 5' RACE reads, TCRdb lists each CDR3 protein once, without DNA. Recorded for this sample: roughly 180,000 distinct CDR3 sequences. Material: blood T cells: a sorted CD56 or NKG2C T cell subset, CD4+ or CD8+ T cells, or bulk PBMC T cells (not recorded which). The receptors derive from a woman aged 18 to 69 in good health.

The chain has TRBV2 and TRBJ1-2. There are 13 residues in the CDR3. Germline V CDR1 and CDR2: SNHLY, FYNNEI. The CDR3 region is CASTEWLSYGYTF.

The chain couples TRBV12-3 or TRBV12-4 to TRBJ2-4; TCRdb lists TRBD2, though no DNA is available to test this call. The CDR3 has 13 amino acids. The CDR3 loop is CASRARAKNIQYF.

The rearrangement uses TRBV5-1 and TRBJ2-3; TCRdb's assignment of TRBD2 cannot be checked, as there is no DNA. The CDR3 runs to 16 residues. Germline CDR1 SGHRS, CDR2 YFSETQ. The CDR3 protein is CASSLYRGAGGDTQYF.

The V gene is TRBV5-1, the J gene TRBJ2-7; absent DNA, TCRdb's TRBD1 call cannot be checked. The CDR3 loop spans 13 amino acids. CDR1 and CDR2 (germline): SGHRS, YFSETQ. CDR3 region: CASSYSQGSEQYF.

The chain's CDR3 is CASSPGQEREQYF. This rearrangement joins TRBV5-6 to TRBJ2-7; TCRdb proposes TRBD1, but this gene call is untestable without DNA. The CDR3 runs to 13 residues. From germline, CDR1 is SGHDT and CDR2 YYEEEE.

The rearrangement joins TRBV27 to TRBJ2-3; the D gene TCRdb calls, TRBD1, cannot be checked with no DNA. The CDR3 is made up of 16 amino acids. Germline V CDR1 and CDR2: MNHEY, SMNVEV (reference sequence). This CDR3 is CASSPRQGARTDTQYF.

V and J are TRBV24-1 and TRBJ2-1. The CDR3 totals 13 residues. The V gene's germline CDR1 is KGHDR and CDR2 SFDVKD. CDR3 region: CATSPTGTHEQFF.

The V gene is TRBV12-3 or TRBV12-4, the J gene TRBJ2-7; without DNA, the TCRdb call of TRBD1 cannot be checked. This CDR3 has 13 residues. The CDR3 sequence: CASSLGGGYEQYF.

V is TRBV6-1 and J is TRBJ2-7; TCRdb picks TRBD2, but there is no DNA to check that call. The CDR3 sequence is 14 residues long. Per the germline V gene, CDR1 is MNHNS and CDR2 is SASEGT. CDR3 region: CASKLGLSSYEQYF.

This rearrangement joins TRBV6-5 to TRBJ1-2. CDR3 length: 15 residues. From germline, CDR1 is MNHEY and CDR2 SVGAGI. CDR3 amino acids: CASSYSYRRDYGYTF.

The genes are TRBV29-1 and TRBJ2-2; checking the TCRdb D call of TRBD1 is not possible without DNA. Germline assignment: CDR1 SQVTM and CDR2 ANQGSEA. This CDR3 spans 14 amino acids. The CDR3 protein is CSVSPGTGAGELFF.

Measured by frequency, this clonotype is medium-sized. The chain uses TRBV12-3 or TRBV12-4 and TRBJ2-7; TCRdb proposes TRBD1, but this gene call is untestable without DNA. The CDR3 consists of 13 residues. The CDR3 reads CASSAQTGGEQYF.

The V call is TRBV20-1, the J call TRBJ2-7; TCRdb indicates TRBD1, and absent DNA this call remains unverified. This CDR3 is 16 amino acids long. Looked up from germline, CDR1 is DFQATT and CDR2 is SNEGSKA (reference sequence). CDR3 residues: CSARPRRRDRVYEQYF.

V gene TRBV5-5 combines with J gene TRBJ1-5. The CDR3 sequence is 15 residues long. Germline CDR1 is SGHKS and CDR2 is YYEKEE (reference sequence). The CDR3 sequence is CASSLVGGDNQPQHF.

The rearrangement links TRBV7-9 to TRBJ1-1; TCRdb returns TRBD1, unconfirmable since there is no DNA. Germline assignment: CDR1 SEHNR and CDR2 FQNEAQ (reference sequence). The CDR3 totals 15 residues. The CDR3 region is CASSSEQGWNTEAFF. The full variable domain, completed using reference TRBV7-9 and TRBJ1-1, is DTGVSQNPRHKITKRGQNVTFRCDPISEHNRLYWYRQTLGQGPEFLTYFQNEAQLEKSRLLSDRFSAERPKGSFSTLEIQRTEQGDSAMYLCASSSEQGWNTEAFFGQGTRLTVV.

The CDR3 spells CASKASSTDTQYF. The rearrangement joins TRBV7-2 to TRBJ2-3. Germline V gene lookup returns CDR1 SGHTA and CDR2 FQGNSA. The CDR3 has 13 residues. The variable domain in full, with the rest retrieved from reference TRBV7-2 and TRBJ2-3, is GAGVSQSPSNKVTEKGKDVELRCDPISGHTALYWYRQSLGQGLEFLIYFQGNSAPDKSGLPSDRFSAERTGGSVSTLTIQRTQQEDSAVYLCASKASSTDTQYFGPGTRLTVL.

The CDR3 loop reads CSATGQRGNYEQYF. V is TRBV29-1 and J is TRBJ2-7; without DNA, the TCRdb call of TRBD1 cannot be checked. The CDR3 covers 14 residues. CDR1 and CDR2 from the germline V gene are SQVTM and ANQGSEA.

The V and J genes are TRBV27 and TRBJ2-7; TCRdb's assignment of TRBD2 cannot be checked, as there is no DNA. The CDR3 covers 13 residues. Germline CDR1 reads MNHEY; CDR2 reads SMNVEV (reference sequence). CDR3 protein: CASASALVYEQYF.

The rearrangement links TRBV5-1 to TRBJ2-2; TCRdb reports TRBD1, a call that lacks DNA to check it against. The CDR3 loop spans 16 amino acids. Germline V gives CDR1 SGHRS, CDR2 YFSETQ. CDR3 residues: CASSLDGRLNTGELFF. The whole variable domain, remainder taken from reference TRBV5-1 and TRBJ2-2, is KAGVTQTPRYLIKTRGQQVTLSCSPISGHRSVSWYQQTPGQGLQFLFEYFSETQRNKGNFPGRFSGRQFSNSRSEMNVSTLELGDSALYLCASSLDGRLNTGELFFGEGSRLTVL.

The chain is built from TRBV20-1 and TRBJ2-7; TCRdb's D call of TRBD2 is untestable without DNA. Germline assignment: CDR1 DFQATT and CDR2 SNEGSKA (reference sequence). The CDR3 runs 12 residues. The chain's CDR3 is CSANSRRYEQYF.

The chain recombines TRBV5-1 with TRBJ2-3; TCRdb selects TRBD1, and the lack of DNA leaves this call unchecked. This CDR3 contains 15 residues. CDR1 SGHRS and CDR2 YFSETQ come from the germline V gene. This CDR3 is CASSLDRGGTDTQYF.

The chain links TRBV11-1 to TRBJ1-1. The length of the CDR3 is 14 residues. The germline gives CDR1 SGHAT, CDR2 FQDESV (reference sequence). The CDR3 is CASSLYEVNTEAFF. Variable domain in full (rest from reference TRBV11-1 and TRBJ1-1): EAEVAQSPRYKITEKSQAVAFWCDPISGHATLYWYRQILGQGPELLVQFQDESVVDDSQLPKDRFSAERLKGVDSTLKIQPAELGDSAMYLCASSLYEVNTEAFFGQGTRLTVV.

The V and J genes are TRBV12-3 or TRBV12-4 and TRBJ2-7; TCRdb outputs TRBD1, but without DNA this stays unchecked. The CDR3 is 15 residues long. The CDR3 region is CASSLGQGTSYEQYF.

The chain combines TRBV3-1 with TRBJ2-1; TCRdb outputs TRBD2, but without DNA this stays unchecked. CDR3 length: 16 amino acids. Germline CDR1 and CDR2: LGHDT and YNNKEL (reference sequence). CDR3 region: CASSQMLLAGENEQFF.

This CDR3 reads CASSQGGLAGVTDTQYF. The chain joins TRBV4-2 to TRBJ2-3; TCRdb selects TRBD2, and the lack of DNA leaves this call unchecked. Germline V gene data show CDR1 as LGHNA and CDR2 as YNFKEQ. The CDR3 runs 17 residues.

This chain links TRBV12-3 or TRBV12-4 with TRBJ2-3; TCRdb names TRBD1, which stays unverified in the absence of DNA. The CDR3 has 14 amino acids. CDR3 sequence reads: CASSTRLGVDTQYF.

The CDR3 here is CASSQAGGYNSPLHF. This chain connects TRBV4-2 to TRBJ1-6; there is no DNA to check the TCRdb D call of TRBD1. The CDR3 has 15 amino acids. Germline assignment: CDR1 LGHNA and CDR2 YNFKEQ.

The V gene is TRBV6-1, the J gene TRBJ2-3; TCRdb calls TRBD2, which cannot be checked without DNA. Germline V gene data show CDR1 as MNHNS and CDR2 as SASEGT. The CDR3 has 14 amino acids. The CDR3 spells CASSLLAGEQAQYF.

The rearrangement uses TRBV20-1 and TRBJ2-7; TCRdb reports TRBD2, a call that lacks DNA to check it against. Germline V gives CDR1 DFQATT, CDR2 SNEGSKA (reference sequence). The CDR3 is 14 residues long. The CDR3 reads CSATPASGSYEQYF.

The V and J genes are TRBV19 and TRBJ1-2. The CDR3 has 13 residues. CDR1 and CDR2 (germline): LNHDA, SQIVND (reference sequence). The CDR3 reads CASSGAYHYGYTF.

The chain couples TRBV4-1 to TRBJ2-5; TCRdb's assignment of TRBD2 cannot be checked, as there is no DNA. CDR1 and CDR2 (germline): MGHRA, YSYEKL. The CDR3 consists of 15 residues. CDR3 region: CASSQDWGGQETQYF.

The chain uses TRBV20-1 and TRBJ2-1; the D call from TCRdb, TRBD2, cannot be confirmed without DNA. The CDR3 spans 15 residues. Germline CDR1 and CDR2: DFQATT and SNEGSKA (reference sequence). The CDR3 loop reads CSAENSGESYNEQFF.